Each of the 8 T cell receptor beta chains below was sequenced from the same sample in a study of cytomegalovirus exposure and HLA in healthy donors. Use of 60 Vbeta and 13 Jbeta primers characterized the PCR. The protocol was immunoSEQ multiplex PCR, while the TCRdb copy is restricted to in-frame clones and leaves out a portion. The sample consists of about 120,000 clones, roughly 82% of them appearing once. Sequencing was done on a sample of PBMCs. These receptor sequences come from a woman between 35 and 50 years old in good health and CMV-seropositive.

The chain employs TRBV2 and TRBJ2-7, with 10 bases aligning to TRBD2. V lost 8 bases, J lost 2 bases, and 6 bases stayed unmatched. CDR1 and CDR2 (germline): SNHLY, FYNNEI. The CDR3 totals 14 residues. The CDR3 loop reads CASHDTSGAYEQYF. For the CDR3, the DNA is TGTGCCAGCCACGATACTAGCGGGGCCTACGAGCAGTACTTC.

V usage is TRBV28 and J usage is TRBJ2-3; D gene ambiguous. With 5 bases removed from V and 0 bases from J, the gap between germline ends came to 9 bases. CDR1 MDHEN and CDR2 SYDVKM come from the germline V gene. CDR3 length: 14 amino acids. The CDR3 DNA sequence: TGTGCCAGCAGTCCCCTATCTAGCACAGATACGCAGTATTTT. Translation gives CASSPLSSTDTQYF.

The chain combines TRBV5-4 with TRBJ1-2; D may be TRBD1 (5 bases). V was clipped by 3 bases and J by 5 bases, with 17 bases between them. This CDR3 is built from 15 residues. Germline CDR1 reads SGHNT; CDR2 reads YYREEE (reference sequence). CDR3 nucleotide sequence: TGTGCCAGCAGCTCACGATCCCAGGGTGGGTATGGCTACACCTTC. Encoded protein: CASSSRSQGGYGYTF.

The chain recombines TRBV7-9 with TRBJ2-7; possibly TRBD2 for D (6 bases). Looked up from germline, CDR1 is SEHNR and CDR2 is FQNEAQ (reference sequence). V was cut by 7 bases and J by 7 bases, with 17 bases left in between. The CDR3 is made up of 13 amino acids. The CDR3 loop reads CASTSKAGSEQYF. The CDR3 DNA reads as TGTGCCAGCACCTCGAAGGCGGGGAGTGAGCAGTACTTC.

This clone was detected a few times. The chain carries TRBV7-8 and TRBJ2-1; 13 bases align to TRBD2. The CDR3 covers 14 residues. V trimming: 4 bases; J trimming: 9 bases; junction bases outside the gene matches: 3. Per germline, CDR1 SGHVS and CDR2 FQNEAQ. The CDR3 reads CASSSTSGGGEQFF. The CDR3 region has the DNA TGTGCCAGCAGCTCCACTAGCGGGGGGGGTGAGCAGTTCTTC. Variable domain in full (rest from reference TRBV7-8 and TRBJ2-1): GAGVSQSPRYKVAKRGQDVALRCDPISGHVSLFWYQQALGQGPEFLTYFQNEAQLDKSGLPSDRFFAERPEGSVSTLKIQRTQQEDSAVYLCASSSTSGGGEQFFGPGTRLTVL.

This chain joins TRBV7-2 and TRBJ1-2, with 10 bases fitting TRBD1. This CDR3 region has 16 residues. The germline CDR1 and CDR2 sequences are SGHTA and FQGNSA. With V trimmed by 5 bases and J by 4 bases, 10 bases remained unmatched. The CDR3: CASSPAGTGAPYGYTF. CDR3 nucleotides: TGTGCCAGCAGCCCCGCCGGGACAGGGGCTCCCTATGGCTACACCTTC.

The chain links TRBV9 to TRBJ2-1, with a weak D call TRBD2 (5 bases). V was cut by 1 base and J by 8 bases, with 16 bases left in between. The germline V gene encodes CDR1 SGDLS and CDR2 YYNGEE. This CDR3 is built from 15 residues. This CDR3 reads CASSVSPTRVDEQFF. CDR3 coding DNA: TGTGCCAGCAGCGTATCCCCCACTAGAGTCGATGAGCAGTTCTTC.

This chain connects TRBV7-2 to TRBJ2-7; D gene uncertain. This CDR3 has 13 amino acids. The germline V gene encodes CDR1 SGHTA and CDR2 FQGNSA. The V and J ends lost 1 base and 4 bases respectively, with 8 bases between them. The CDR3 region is CASSLERSYEQYF. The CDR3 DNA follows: TGTGCCAGCAGCTTAGAGAGGTCATACGAGCAGTACTTC.